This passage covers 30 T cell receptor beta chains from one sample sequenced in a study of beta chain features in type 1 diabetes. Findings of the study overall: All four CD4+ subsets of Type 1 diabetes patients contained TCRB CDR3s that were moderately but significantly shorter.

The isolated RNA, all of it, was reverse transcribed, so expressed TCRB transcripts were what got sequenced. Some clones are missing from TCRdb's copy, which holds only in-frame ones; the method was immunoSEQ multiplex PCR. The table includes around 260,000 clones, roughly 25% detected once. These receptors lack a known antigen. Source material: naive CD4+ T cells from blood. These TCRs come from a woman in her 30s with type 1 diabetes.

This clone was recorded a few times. CDR3 in DNA: TGTGCCAGTAGTATAGGCCTGGGGGACAGGGCCAATGAGCAGTTCTTC. Translating it yields CASSIGLGDRANEQFF. The V and J genes are TRBV19 and TRBJ2-1, with 9 bases matching TRBD1. There are 16 residues in the CDR3. V trimming: 1 base; J trimming: 6 bases; junction bases outside the gene matches: 7. Germline assignment: CDR1 LNHDA and CDR2 SQIVND (reference sequence).

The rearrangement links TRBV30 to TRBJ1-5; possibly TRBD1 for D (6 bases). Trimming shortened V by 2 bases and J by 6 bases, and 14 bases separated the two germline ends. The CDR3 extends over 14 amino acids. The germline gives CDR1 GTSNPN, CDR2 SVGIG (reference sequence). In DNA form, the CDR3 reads TGTGCCTGGAGTTTGACAGGTGCTGGTCAGCCCCAGCATTTT. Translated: CAWSLTGAGQPQHF.

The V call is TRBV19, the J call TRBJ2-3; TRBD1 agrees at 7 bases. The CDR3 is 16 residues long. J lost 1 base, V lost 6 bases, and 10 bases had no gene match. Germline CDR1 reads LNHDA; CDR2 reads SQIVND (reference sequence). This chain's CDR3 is CASSQDRFGGTDTQYF. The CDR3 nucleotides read TGTGCCAGTAGCCAGGACAGGTTTGGAGGCACAGATACGCAGTATTTT.

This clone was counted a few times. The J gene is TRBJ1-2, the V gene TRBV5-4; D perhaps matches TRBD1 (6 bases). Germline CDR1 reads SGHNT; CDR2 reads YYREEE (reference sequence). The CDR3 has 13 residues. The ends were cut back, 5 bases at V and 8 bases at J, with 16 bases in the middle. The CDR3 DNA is TGTGCCAGCAGATACACAGGGAATAACGGCTACACCTTC. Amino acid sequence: CASRYTGNNGYTF.

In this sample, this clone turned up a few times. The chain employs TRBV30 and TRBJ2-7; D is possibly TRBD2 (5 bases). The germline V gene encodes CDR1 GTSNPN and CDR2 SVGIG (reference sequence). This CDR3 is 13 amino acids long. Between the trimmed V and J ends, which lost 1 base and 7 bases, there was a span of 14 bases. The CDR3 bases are TGTGCCTGGAGTGCGGGGTTACTGCGAGAGCAGTACTTC. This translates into CAWSAGLLREQYF.

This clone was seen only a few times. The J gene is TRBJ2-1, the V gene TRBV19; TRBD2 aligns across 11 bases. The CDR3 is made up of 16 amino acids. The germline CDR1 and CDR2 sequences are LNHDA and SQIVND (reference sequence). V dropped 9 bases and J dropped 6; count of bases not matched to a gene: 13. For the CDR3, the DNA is TGTGCCAGCGCCCCTTTAGCGGGAGGGCCGGGCAATGAGCAGTTCTTC. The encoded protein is CASAPLAGGPGNEQFF. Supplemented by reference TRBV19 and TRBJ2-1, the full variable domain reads DGGITQSPKYLFRKEGQNVTLSCEQNLNHDAMYWYRQDPGQGLRLIYYSQIVNDFQKGDIAEGYSVSREKKESFPLTVTSAQKNPTAFYLCASAPLAGGPGNEQFFGPGTRLTVL.

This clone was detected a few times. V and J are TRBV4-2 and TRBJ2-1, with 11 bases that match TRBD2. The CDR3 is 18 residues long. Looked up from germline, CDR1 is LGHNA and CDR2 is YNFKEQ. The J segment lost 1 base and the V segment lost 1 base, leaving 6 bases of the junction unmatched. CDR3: CASSQGVAGGPSYNEQFF. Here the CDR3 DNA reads TGTGCCAGCAGCCAAGGTGTAGCGGGAGGGCCATCCTACAATGAGCAGTTCTTC.

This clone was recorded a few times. The CDR3 DNA is TGTGCCAGCAGCTCGGGACTAGCGGGAGTCCCGTCGCAGTATTTT. Translated, it gives CASSSGLAGVPSQYF. This chain uses TRBV13 with TRBJ2-3, with 14 bases that match TRBD2. This CDR3 has 15 amino acids. Per germline, CDR1 PRHDT and CDR2 FYEKMQ (reference sequence). The V segment lost 4 bases and the J segment 10 bases; nucleotides outside the gene matches: 7. The variable domain in full, completed from reference TRBV13 and TRBJ2-3, reads AAGVIQSPRHLIKEKRETATLKCYPIPRHDTVYWYQQGPGQDPQFLISFYEKMQSDKGSIPDRFSAQQFSDYHSELNMSSLELGDSALYFCASSSGLAGVPSQYFGPGTRLTVL.

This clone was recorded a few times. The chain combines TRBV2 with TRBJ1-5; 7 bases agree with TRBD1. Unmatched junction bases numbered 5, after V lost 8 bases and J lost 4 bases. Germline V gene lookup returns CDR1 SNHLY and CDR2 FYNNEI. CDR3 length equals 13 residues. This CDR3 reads CASGQEGNQPQHF. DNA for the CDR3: TGTGCCAGCGGACAGGAGGGAAATCAGCCCCAGCATTTT. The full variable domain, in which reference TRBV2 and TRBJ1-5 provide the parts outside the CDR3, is EPEVTQTPSHQVTQMGQEVILRCVPISNHLYFYWYRQILGQKVEFLVSFYNNEISEKSEIFDDQFSVERPDGSNFTLKIRSTKLEDSAMYFCASGQEGNQPQHFGDGTRLSIL.

As DNA, the CDR3 is TGTGCCAGTAGTATAATACAGGGGGGATCCTCTGGAAACACCATATATTTT. It codes for CASSIIQGGSSGNTIYF. The chain couples TRBV19 to TRBJ1-3; 8 bases match TRBD1. Trimming at V came to 2 bases and at J to 0 bases, leaving 6 bases not matched to a gene. Germline CDR1 LNHDA, CDR2 SQIVND (reference sequence). The CDR3 runs to 17 residues. Full variable domain (rest looked up from reference TRBV19 and TRBJ1-3): DGGITQSPKYLFRKEGQNVTLSCEQNLNHDAMYWYRQDPGQGLRLIYYSQIVNDFQKGDIAEGYSVSREKKESFPLTVTSAQKNPTAFYLCASSIIQGGSSGNTIYFGEGSWLTVV.

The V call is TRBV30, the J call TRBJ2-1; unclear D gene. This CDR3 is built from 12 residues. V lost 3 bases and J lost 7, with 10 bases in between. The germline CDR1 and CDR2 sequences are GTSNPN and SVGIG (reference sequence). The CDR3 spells CAWSALRNEQFF. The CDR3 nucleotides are TGTGCCTGGAGCGCACTCCGTAATGAGCAGTTCTTC.

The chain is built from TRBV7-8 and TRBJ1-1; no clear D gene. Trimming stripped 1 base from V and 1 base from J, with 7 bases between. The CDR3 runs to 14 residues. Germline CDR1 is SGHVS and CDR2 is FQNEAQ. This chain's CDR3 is CASSLVRRNTEAFF. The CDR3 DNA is TGTGCCAGCAGCTTAGTGCGGAGGAACACTGAAGCTTTCTTT.

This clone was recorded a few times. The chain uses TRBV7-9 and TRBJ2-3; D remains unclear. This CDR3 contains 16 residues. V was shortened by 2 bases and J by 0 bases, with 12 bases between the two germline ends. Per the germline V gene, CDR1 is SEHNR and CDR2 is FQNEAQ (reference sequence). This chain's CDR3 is CASSLFRGSSTDTQYF. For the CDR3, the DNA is TGTGCCAGCAGCTTATTCCGAGGCAGTAGCACAGATACGCAGTATTTT.

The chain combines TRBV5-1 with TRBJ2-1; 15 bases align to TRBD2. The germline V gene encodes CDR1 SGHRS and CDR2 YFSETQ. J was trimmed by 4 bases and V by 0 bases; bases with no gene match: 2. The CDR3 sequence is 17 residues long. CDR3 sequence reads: CASSLAGLAGGYNEQFF. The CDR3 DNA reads TGCGCCAGCAGCTTGGCCGGACTAGCGGGAGGGTACAATGAGCAGTTCTTC.

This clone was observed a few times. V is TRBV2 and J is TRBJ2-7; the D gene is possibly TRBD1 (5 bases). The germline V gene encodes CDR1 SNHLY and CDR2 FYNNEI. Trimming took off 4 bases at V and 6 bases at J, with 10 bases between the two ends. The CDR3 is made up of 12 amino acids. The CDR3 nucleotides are TGTGCCAGCAGTGGGACATTCGGCGAGCAGTACTTC. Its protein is CASSGTFGEQYF.

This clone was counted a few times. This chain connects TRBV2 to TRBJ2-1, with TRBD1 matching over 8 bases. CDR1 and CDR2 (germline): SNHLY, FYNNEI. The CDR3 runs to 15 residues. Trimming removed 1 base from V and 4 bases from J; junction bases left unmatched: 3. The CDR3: CASSEGQGIYNEQFF. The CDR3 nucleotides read TGTGCCAGCAGTGAAGGACAGGGGATTTACAATGAGCAGTTCTTC.

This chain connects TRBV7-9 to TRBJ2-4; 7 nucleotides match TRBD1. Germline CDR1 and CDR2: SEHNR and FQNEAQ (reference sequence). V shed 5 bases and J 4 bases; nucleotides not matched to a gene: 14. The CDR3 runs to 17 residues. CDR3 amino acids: CASSRWDYRGRKNIQYF. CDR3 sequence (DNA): TGTGCCAGCAGCCGCTGGGATTACAGGGGACGAAAAAACATTCAGTACTTC.

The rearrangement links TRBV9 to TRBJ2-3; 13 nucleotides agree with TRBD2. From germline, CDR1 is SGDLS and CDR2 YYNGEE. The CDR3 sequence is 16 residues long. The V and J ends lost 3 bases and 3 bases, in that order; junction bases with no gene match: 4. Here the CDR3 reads CASSGRTSGRTDTQYF. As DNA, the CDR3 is TGTGCCAGCAGCGGTAGGACTAGCGGGAGAACAGATACGCAGTATTTT.

CDR3 residues: CASSDPTSGRWDEQFF. In DNA form, the CDR3 reads TGTGCCAGCAGCGATCCTACTAGCGGGAGGTGGGATGAGCAGTTCTTC. The rearrangement links TRBV11-2 to TRBJ2-1; 12 bases line up with TRBD2. The CDR3 loop spans 16 amino acids. Losses at the gene ends were 5 bases for V and 8 bases for J; bases not matched to a gene: 10. CDR1 and CDR2 (germline): SGHAT, FQNNGV.

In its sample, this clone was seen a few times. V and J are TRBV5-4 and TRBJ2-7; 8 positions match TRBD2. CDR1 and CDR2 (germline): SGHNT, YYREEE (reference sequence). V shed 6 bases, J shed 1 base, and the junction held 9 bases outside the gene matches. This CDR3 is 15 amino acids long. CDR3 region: CASTPGLGGSYEQYF. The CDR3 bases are TGTGCCAGCACCCCGGGACTAGGGGGTTCCTACGAGCAGTACTTC. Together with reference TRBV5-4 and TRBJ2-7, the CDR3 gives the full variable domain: ETGVTQSPTHLIKTRGQQVTLRCSSQSGHNTVSWYQQALGQGPQFIFQYYREEENGRGNFPPRFSGLQFPNYSSELNVNALELDDSALYLCASTPGLGGSYEQYFGPGTRLTVT.

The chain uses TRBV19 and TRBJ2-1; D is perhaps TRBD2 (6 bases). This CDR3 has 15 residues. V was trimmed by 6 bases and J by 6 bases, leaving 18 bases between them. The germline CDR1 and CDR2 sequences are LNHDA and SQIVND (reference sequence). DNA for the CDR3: TGTGCCAGTAGACCCGAGGGCCGCGGGGTCAATGAGCAGTTCTTC. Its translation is CASRPEGRGVNEQFF.

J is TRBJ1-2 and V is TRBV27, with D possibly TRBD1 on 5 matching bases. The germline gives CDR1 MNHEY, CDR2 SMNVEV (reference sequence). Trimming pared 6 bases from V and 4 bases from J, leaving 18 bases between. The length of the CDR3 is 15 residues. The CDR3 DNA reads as TGTGCCAGCAGGCTCGGGCGGGGAAGGGGCTATGGCTACACCTTC. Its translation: CASRLGRGRGYGYTF.

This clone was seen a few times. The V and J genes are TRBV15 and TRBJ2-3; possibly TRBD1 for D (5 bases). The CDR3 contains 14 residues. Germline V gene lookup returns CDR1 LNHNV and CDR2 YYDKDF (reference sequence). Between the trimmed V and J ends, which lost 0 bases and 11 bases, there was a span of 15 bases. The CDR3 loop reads CATSRDRQSQGQYF. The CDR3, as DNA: TGTGCCACCAGCAGAGACCGACAGAGCCAGGGGCAGTATTTT.

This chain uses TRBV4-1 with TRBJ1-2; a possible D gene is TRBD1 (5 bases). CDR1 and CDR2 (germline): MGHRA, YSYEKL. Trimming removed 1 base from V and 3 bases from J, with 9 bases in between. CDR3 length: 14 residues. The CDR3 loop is CASSQVTRDYGYTF. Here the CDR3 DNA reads TGCGCCAGCAGCCAAGTGACCAGGGACTATGGCTACACCTTC.

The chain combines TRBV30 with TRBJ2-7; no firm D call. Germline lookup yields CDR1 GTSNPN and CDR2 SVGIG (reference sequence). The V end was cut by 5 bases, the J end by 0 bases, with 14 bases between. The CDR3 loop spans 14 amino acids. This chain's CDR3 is CAWGKTRSSYEQYF. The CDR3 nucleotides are TGTGCCTGGGGAAAGACACGAAGCTCCTACGAGCAGTACTTC.

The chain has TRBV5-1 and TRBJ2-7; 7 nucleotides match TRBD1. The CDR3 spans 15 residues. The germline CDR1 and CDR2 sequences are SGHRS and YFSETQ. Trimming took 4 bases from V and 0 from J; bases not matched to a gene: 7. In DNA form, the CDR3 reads TGCGCCAGCAGCCTCTTTCGGGACAGCTCCTACGAGCAGTACTTC. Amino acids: CASSLFRDSSYEQYF.

Here the CDR3 reads CASAFYREDQPQHF. The CDR3 DNA is TGTGCCAGCGCTTTCTACAGGGAAGACCAGCCCCAGCATTTT. The chain couples TRBV27 to TRBJ1-5; possible D gene TRBD1, 6 bases. The CDR3 loop spans 14 amino acids. The V gene lost 8 bases and the J gene lost 7 bases, with 18 bases spanning the gap. Germline CDR1 is MNHEY and CDR2 is SMNVEV (reference sequence).

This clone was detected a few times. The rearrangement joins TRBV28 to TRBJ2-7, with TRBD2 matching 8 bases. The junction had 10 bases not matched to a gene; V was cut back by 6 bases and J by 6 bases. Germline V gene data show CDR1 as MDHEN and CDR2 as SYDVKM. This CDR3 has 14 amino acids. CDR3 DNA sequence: TGTGCCAGCAGCCGATCCGGACTAGCCGTCGAGCAGTACTTC. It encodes CASSRSGLAVEQYF. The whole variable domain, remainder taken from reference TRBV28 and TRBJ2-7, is DVKVTQSSRYLVKRTGEKVFLECVQDMDHENMFWYRQDPGLGLRLIYFSYDVKMKEKGDIPEGYSVSREKKERFSLILESASTNQTSMYLCASSRSGLAVEQYFGPGTRLTVT.

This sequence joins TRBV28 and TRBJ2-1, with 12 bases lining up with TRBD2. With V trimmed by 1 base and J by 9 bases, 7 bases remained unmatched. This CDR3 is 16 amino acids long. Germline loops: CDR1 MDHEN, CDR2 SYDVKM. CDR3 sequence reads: CASSLFLAGGPGEQFF. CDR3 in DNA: TGTGCCAGCAGTTTATTCCTAGCGGGAGGGCCTGGTGAGCAGTTCTTC.

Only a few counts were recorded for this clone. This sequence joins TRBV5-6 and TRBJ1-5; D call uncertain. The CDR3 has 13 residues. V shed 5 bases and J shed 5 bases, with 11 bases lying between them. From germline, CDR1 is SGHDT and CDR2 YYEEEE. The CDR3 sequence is CASSPRADQPQHF. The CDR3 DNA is TGTGCCAGCAGTCCGAGGGCGGATCAGCCCCAGCATTTT.